This T cell receptor beta chain is from a study of CD8+ T cells in alopecia areata. The sequencing template was cDNA reverse transcribed from extracted RNA. The table came from immunoSEQ multiplex PCR; TCRdb's copy has only in-frame clones and leaves some out. The sample yields about 110,000 clones, roughly 59% seen once. Per the germline V gene, CDR1 is SGHDN and CDR2 is FVKESK. This CDR3 is 15 amino acids long. V was trimmed by 3 bases and J by 4 bases, leaving 16 bases between them. This clone has only a few counts. This TCR derives from a human donor in good health. Sequenced input: CD8+ T cells sorted from blood. The chain recombines TRBV14 with TRBJ2-7; tentative D call: TRBD1 (6 bases). The CDR3 here is CASSHAQGTPYEQYF. In DNA, the CDR3 is TGTGCCAGCAGCCATGCCCAAGGGACACCGTACGAGCAGTACTTC.